The 17 T cell receptor beta chains in this list originate from one sample, sequenced in a study of T cells in localized non-small cell lung cancer (TCRdb year 2020). The library was prepared using the immunoSEQ multiplex PCR assay. Drawn from immuneACCESS, this table holds only the in-frame rearrangements with V and J called that TCRdb kept. Clones are partly lost; checked studies trace under half to an unresolved V gene and leave the rest unexplained. Within this sample are tens of thousands of clones, with 80% to 95% of them counted one time only. Over 25% of the sample rests with the top ten. Sequencing used peripheral blood, obtained before any cancer treatment. Source of these receptors: a female donor at least 60 years old with stage I lung adenocarcinoma.

V and J are TRBV27 and TRBJ1-5; D possibly corresponds to TRBD1 (5 bases). This CDR3 has 14 amino acids. Germline V CDR1 and CDR2: MNHEY, SMNVEV (reference sequence). Trimming stripped 3 bases from V and 1 base from J, with 7 bases between. As DNA, the CDR3 is TGTGCCAGCAGTTTTCAGGGAAGCAATCAGCCCCAGCATTTT. Its protein is CASSFQGSNQPQHF.

The CDR3 here is CASSYGQETQYF. The DNA for the CDR3 is TGTGCCAGCAGTTACGGACAAGAGACCCAGTACTTC. V gene TRBV6-6 combines with J gene TRBJ2-5; D ambiguous. Germline V gives CDR1 MNHNY, CDR2 SVGAGI (reference sequence). There are 12 residues in the CDR3. The V end lost 2 bases, the J end lost 2 bases, and 3 bases lay between the germline ends.

This chain's CDR3 is CASSLTGGREAFF. DNA of the CDR3: TGCGCCAGCAGCTTGACAGGGGGCCGGGAGGCTTTCTTT. The chain combines TRBV5-1 with TRBJ1-1; 9 bases align to TRBD1. CDR1 is SGHRS, CDR2 YFSETQ, per germline. The CDR3 is made up of 13 amino acids. Trimming removed 1 base from V and 11 bases from J; junction bases left unmatched: 6.

The table lists this clone with a few counts. The V call is TRBV2, the J call TRBJ1-6, with a weak D call TRBD1 (5 bases). V was clipped by 7 bases and J by 0 bases, with 10 bases between them. The CDR3 runs to 15 residues. Germline CDR1 reads SNHLY; CDR2 reads FYNNEI. CDR3 sequence: CASNAGSSYNSPLHF. The DNA of the CDR3 is TGTGCCAGCAATGCAGGGAGCTCCTATAATTCACCCCTCCACTTT.

This chain joins TRBV2 and TRBJ2-1, with 10 bases lining up with TRBD2. Losses at the gene ends were 7 bases for V and 5 bases for J; bases not matched to a gene: 8. The germline V gene encodes CDR1 SNHLY and CDR2 FYNNEI. This CDR3 region has 15 residues. Here the CDR3 DNA reads TGTGCCAGCACTCGAGGGCTAGCGGGGGACAATGAGCAGTTCTTC. Translated: CASTRGLAGDNEQFF.

The V call is TRBV5-1, the J call TRBJ2-3, with D hard to call. Trimming stripped 1 base from V and 4 bases from J, with 16 bases between. This CDR3 has 16 residues. Germline CDR1 is SGHRS and CDR2 is YFSETQ. Here the CDR3 reads CASSLSGRTVADTQYF. CDR3 DNA sequence: TGCGCCAGCAGCTTGTCTGGCCGTACGGTCGCAGATACGCAGTATTTT.

This sequence joins TRBV14 and TRBJ2-3; D possibly corresponds to TRBD2 (6 bases). V lost 8 bases and J 5 bases, leaving 14 bases between the germline ends. Germline V gene data show CDR1 as SGHDN and CDR2 as FVKESK. The CDR3 has 13 amino acids. CDR3 in amino acids: CASGPLREDTQYF. CDR3 in DNA: TGTGCCAGCGGTCCCCTGCGGGAAGATACGCAGTATTTT. The whole variable domain, filled in from reference TRBV14 and TRBJ2-3, reads EAGVTQFPSHSVIEKGQTVTLRCDPISGHDNLYWYRRVMGKEIKFLLHFVKESKQDESGMPNNRFLAERTGGTYSTLKVQPAELEDSGVYFCASGPLREDTQYFGPGTRLTVL.

The chain combines TRBV28 with TRBJ2-6; weak D call: TRBD1 (5 bases). This CDR3 is built from 16 residues. The germline V gene encodes CDR1 MDHEN and CDR2 SYDVKM. Trimming removed 8 bases from V and 0 bases from J, with 14 bases in between. The CDR3 DNA reads TGTGCCAGCGACAGTGCCAGCTCCTCTGGGGCCAACGTCCTGACTTTC. This sequence encodes CASDSASSSGANVLTF.

This clone was seen only once. At one of its ends the junction is not consistent with the germline gene, which may arise from a read error. Other DNA sequences within the sample encode an identical CDR3. The chain employs TRBV5-6 and TRBJ1-4; the D is unclear. The CDR3 is 13 amino acids. Germline V lookup: CDR1 SGHDT, CDR2 YYEEEE. CDR3 sequence reads: CASSGVANEKLFF. The DNA for the CDR3 is TGTGCCAGCAGCGGGGTCGCTAATGAAAAATTGTTTTTT.

The chain is built from TRBV29-1 and TRBJ2-5; TRBD2 matches 10 bases. CDR1 is SQVTM and CDR2 is ANQGSEA in the germline V gene. This CDR3 spans 15 amino acids. J lost 4 bases, V lost 3 bases, and 8 bases had no gene match. CDR3 amino acids: CSVDPSGSGGETQYF. The CDR3, as DNA: TGCAGCGTTGATCCTAGCGGGAGTGGGGGAGAGACCCAGTACTTC.

The V gene is TRBV28, the J gene TRBJ1-2; a weak D match, TRBD1 (6 bases). V shed 3 bases and J shed 8 bases, with 10 bases lying between them. Germline V gene lookup returns CDR1 MDHEN and CDR2 SYDVKM. This CDR3 has 12 residues. The CDR3 spells CASSLGGRGYTF. In DNA, the CDR3 is TGTGCCAGCAGTTTGGGGGGGCGAGGCTACACCTTC.

This clone turned up a few times. This chain connects TRBV2 to TRBJ1-2; 8 bases align to TRBD1. The V and J ends lost 7 bases and 8 bases, in that order; junction bases with no gene match: 9. From germline, CDR1 is SNHLY and CDR2 FYNNEI. The CDR3 sequence is 13 residues long. The CDR3 sequence is CASMADRVPGYTF. CDR3 in DNA: TGTGCCAGCATGGCGGACAGGGTTCCCGGCTACACCTTC.

This clone was detected only once. The chain recombines TRBV2 with TRBJ2-5; the D is unclear. Germline assignment: CDR1 SNHLY and CDR2 FYNNEI. CDR3 size: 13 residues. Trimming took 4 bases from V and 2 from J, leaving 8 bases between them. The CDR3 DNA reads TGTGCCAGCAGTGGGGTAGGGCAAGAGACCCAGTACTTC. The encoded protein is CASSGVGQETQYF.

The CDR3 reads CASSSGQVGNTEAFF. The CDR3 DNA follows: TGCGCCAGCAGCTCTGGACAGGTTGGAAACACTGAAGCTTTCTTT. The chain recombines TRBV5-1 with TRBJ1-1, with 7 nucleotides matching TRBD1. This CDR3 region has 15 residues. The ends lost 3 bases at V and 2 bases at J; junction bases unmatched: 7. The germline CDR1 and CDR2 sequences are SGHRS and YFSETQ.

The chain uses TRBV7-9 and TRBJ2-5, with D perhaps TRBD2 (6 bases). There are 16 residues in the CDR3. Trimming cost V 3 bases and J 3 bases, with 17 bases left between them. In germline, CDR1 is SEHNR, CDR2 FQNEAQ (reference sequence). CDR3 amino acids: CASSFVEGGGEETQYF. The CDR3 DNA reads as TGTGCCAGCAGCTTTGTGGAGGGCGGTGGAGAAGAGACCCAGTACTTC.

This sequence joins TRBV5-4 and TRBJ1-2, with D uncertain. V lost 2 bases, J lost 4 bases, and 12 bases lay in between. Germline V gene lookup returns CDR1 SGHNT and CDR2 YYREEE (reference sequence). The CDR3 totals 14 residues. CDR3 bases: TGTGCCAGCAGCTTATCTTTGGAGACCTATGGCTACACCTTC. Amino acids: CASSLSLETYGYTF.

The V gene is TRBV5-1, the J gene TRBJ2-3; 10 bases are shared with TRBD2. Germline V gene lookup returns CDR1 SGHRS and CDR2 YFSETQ. After removal of 0 bases from V and 5 bases from J, the junction contained 9 bases not matched to a gene. The CDR3 extends over 17 amino acids. The CDR3 is CASSLALSTSGLDTQYF. The DNA of the CDR3 is TGCGCCAGCAGCTTGGCCCTTTCGACTAGCGGGTTAGATACGCAGTATTTT.